The 13 T cell receptor beta chains presented below share a single source sample, sequenced in a study of siplizumab effects on memory and regulatory T cells. Profiled with immunoSEQ multiplex PCR; TCRdb holds only in-frame clones, not every one. The table has about 100,000 clones, just over 90% seen once. Sequenced sample: Tregs sorted from blood. These TCRs come from a human donor in good health.

This chain links TRBV29-1 with TRBJ1-3, with TRBD1 matching over 9 bases. V lost 7 bases, J lost 7 bases, and 5 bases stayed unmatched. The CDR3 totals 12 residues. Germline CDR1 reads SQVTM; CDR2 reads ANQGSEA. The CDR3 sequence: CSARTGVNTIYF. CDR3 DNA: TGCAGCGCCCGGACAGGGGTGAACACCATATATTTT.

This CDR3 is CASSLYRQTGELFF. In DNA form, the CDR3 reads TGTGCCAGCAGCTTATATCGGCAGACCGGGGAGCTGTTTTTT. V usage is TRBV11-2 and J usage is TRBJ2-2, with D unclear. The germline CDR1 and CDR2 sequences are SGHAT and FQNNGV. The CDR3 extends over 14 amino acids. Trimming left V 2 bases short and J 5 bases short, with 9 bases between.

The J gene is TRBJ1-2, the V gene TRBV5-1; perhaps TRBD1 as D (6 bases). Trimming left V 4 bases short and J 5 bases short, with 15 bases between. Germline V lookup: CDR1 SGHRS, CDR2 YFSETQ. The CDR3 consists of 14 residues. As DNA, the CDR3 is TGCGCCAGCAGCCTAAGGACAGAATCTTATGGCTACACCTTC. It specifies CASSLRTESYGYTF.

The genes are TRBV10-3 and TRBJ2-7, with 10 bases aligning to TRBD2. The CDR3 loop spans 19 amino acids. V shed 6 bases and J 0 bases; nucleotides not matched to a gene: 17. CDR1 and CDR2 from the germline V gene are ENHRY and SYGVKD. The CDR3 bases are TGTGCCATCAGGAAGGAGGAGGGAACTAGCGGGGTGAGCTCCTACGAGCAGTACTTC. Protein sequence: CAIRKEEGTSGVSSYEQYF.

V is TRBV19 and J is TRBJ2-1; D is unresolved. Germline V CDR1 and CDR2: LNHDA, SQIVND (reference sequence). The V and J ends lost 11 bases and 0 bases respectively, with 5 bases between them. The CDR3 is made up of 11 amino acids. In nucleotides, the CDR3 is TGTGCCTCCCACTCCTACAATGAGCAGTTCTTC. Its protein product is CASHSYNEQFF.

Here the CDR3 DNA reads TGCAGCGTTGATTTGACAGGGGGAGGAAACACCATATATTTT. It specifies CSVDLTGGGNTIYF. V and J are TRBV29-1 and TRBJ1-3, with 9 bases matching TRBD1. Trimming at V came to 3 bases and at J to 4 bases, leaving 4 bases not matched to a gene. CDR3 length: 14 amino acids. The germline V gene has CDR1 SQVTM and CDR2 ANQGSEA.

The J gene is TRBJ2-1, the V gene TRBV9; 9 bases fit TRBD1. The germline V gene encodes CDR1 SGDLS and CDR2 YYNGEE. Germline trimming cut 3 bases from V and 7 bases from J; bases unmatched to any gene: 11. This CDR3 is 16 amino acids long. CDR3 sequence (DNA): TGTGCCAGCAGCGAGGACCCTAACAGGGGGCTGAATGAGCAGTTCTTC. Translating gives CASSEDPNRGLNEQFF. The variable domain in full, with the rest retrieved from reference TRBV9 and TRBJ2-1, is DSGVTQTPKHLITATGQRVTLRCSPRSGDLSVYWYQQSLDQGLQFLIQYYNGEERAKGNILERFSAQQFPDLHSELNLSSLELGDSALYFCASSEDPNRGLNEQFFGPGTRLTVL.

The V and J genes are TRBV7-2 and TRBJ2-1; no clear D gene. CDR1 is SGHTA and CDR2 is FQGNSA in the germline V gene. V dropped 1 base and J dropped 9 bases, with 4 bases sitting between them. CDR3 length equals 11 residues. The CDR3 nucleotides are TGTGCCAGCAGCTTAGGGACTGAGCAGTTCTTC. It encodes CASSLGTEQFF.

The J gene is TRBJ1-2, the V gene TRBV10-3, with a weak D call TRBD1 (5 bases). The V and J ends lost 6 bases and 1 base respectively, with 18 bases between them. The CDR3 contains 16 residues. Germline loops: CDR1 ENHRY, CDR2 SYGVKD. The CDR3 coding sequence is TGTGCCATCAGAAACCGGAGTGGGGCGGATAACTATGGCTACACCTTC. This codes for CAIRNRSGADNYGYTF.

The genes are TRBV10-3 and TRBJ2-2, with TRBD2 matching over 10 bases. CDR1 is ENHRY, CDR2 SYGVKD, per germline. The CDR3 has 15 residues. V trimming: 2 bases; J trimming: 4 bases; junction bases outside the gene matches: 1. CDR3 in amino acids: CAISEASGSTGELFF. In DNA, the CDR3 is TGTGCCATCAGTGAGGCTAGCGGGAGCACCGGGGAGCTGTTTTTT.

The chain combines TRBV5-6 with TRBJ1-1; no clear D gene. Germline V lookup: CDR1 SGHDT, CDR2 YYEEEE. Trimming left V 4 bases short and J 5 bases short, with 9 bases between. CDR3 length equals 12 residues. This CDR3 is CASSQRFTEAFF. DNA for the CDR3: TGTGCCAGCAGCCAAAGATTTACTGAAGCTTTCTTT. Full variable domain (remainder filled in from reference TRBV5-6 and TRBJ1-1): DAGVTQSPTHLIKTRGQQVTLRCSPKSGHDTVSWYQQALGQGPQFIFQYYEEEERQRGNFPDRFSGHQFPNYSSELNVNALLLGDSALYLCASSQRFTEAFFGQGTRLTVV.

The chain recombines TRBV6-1 with TRBJ2-5; 9 bases fit TRBD1. V lost 4 bases to trimming and J lost 2 bases; unmatched junction nucleotides: 5. The CDR3 totals 15 residues. The germline V gene encodes CDR1 MNHNS and CDR2 SASEGT. CDR3 in DNA: TGTGCCAGCAGTGCCGGGACAGGGCAACAAGAGACCCAGTACTTC. Its protein product is CASSAGTGQQETQYF.

In DNA form, the CDR3 reads TGTGCCAGCAGAGCCGACAGGACCCGTTATCAGCCCCAGCATTTT. This translates into CASRADRTRYQPQHF. The V call is TRBV2, the J call TRBJ1-5, with D perhaps matching TRBD1 (6 bases). V gave up 6 bases and J gave up 5 bases, with 17 bases separating them. Germline V gene lookup returns CDR1 SNHLY and CDR2 FYNNEI. The CDR3 is 15 amino acids.